The rows below give T cell receptor beta chains drawn from one sample of a study of T cells in Graves' hyperthyroidism and ophthalmopathy. TCRdb processed the multiplex PCR reads anew with MiXCR; each CDR3 protein has one entry. The table includes 600,000 to 700,000 distinct CDR3 sequences, roughly 14% detected once. Sequencing was done on a sample of blood. The origin of the receptors is a woman in her forties with Graves' ophthalmopathy. The CDR3 runs from the conserved cysteine through the conserved F or W. The D gene is left open where the match is weak. Expanded clones are given a class, and other clones once, few, many or no size at all.

v_gene	d_gene	abundance	j_gene	CDR3aa	CDR3nt
TRBV6-1	TRBD2	many	TRBJ2-5	CASSRDGGSPDF	TGTGCCAGCAGCCGCGACGGGGGGTCCCCCGACTTC
TRBV27	NA	NA	TRBJ2-5	CATSDPDSPDQETQYF	TGTGCCACCAGTGACCCCGACAGTCCGGATCAAGAGACCCAGTACTTC
TRBV24-1	TRBD1	many	TRBJ1-1	CATSGPGTVTEAFF	TGTGCCACCAGTGGCCCCGGGACAGTCACTGAAGCTTTCTTT
TRBV6-1	TRBD1	many	TRBJ2-7	CASRNRGRGPNEQYF	TGTGCCAGCAGGAACAGGGGGCGCGGGCCGAACGAGCAGTACTTC
TRBV19	TRBD2	many	TRBJ2-7	CASSIRGLAGEQYF	TGTGCCAGTAGTATAAGGGGACTAGCGGGCGAGCAGTACTTC
TRBV3-1	NA	few	TRBJ2-2	CASSHWGGTGELFF	TGTGCCAGCAGCCATTGGGGTGGGACCGGGGAGCTGTTTTTT
TRBV7-9	TRBD1	NA	TRBJ2-1	CASSEQGTNEQFF	TGTGCCAGCAGCGAACAGGGGACAAATGAGCAGTTCTTC
TRBV30	NA	NA	TRBJ1-2	CAWSVTSYYGYTF	TGTGCCTGGAGTGTAACCTCCTATTATGGCTACACCTTC
TRBV24-1	TRBD1	NA	TRBJ1-1	CATSDGLGTGGSTEAFF	TGTGCCACCAGTGATGGGCTAGGGACAGGGGGATCCACTGAAGCTTTCTTT
TRBV6-1	NA	many	TRBJ1-5	CASNTAAYSNQPQHF	TGTGCCAGCAACACGGCCGCGTATAGCAATCAGCCCCAGCATTTT
TRBV2	NA	many	TRBJ1-1	CASRPPGRARGTEAFF	TGTGCCAGCAGGCCCCCGGGTAGGGCCCGTGGCACTGAAGCTTTCTTT
TRBV6-2/TRBV6-3	TRBD1	NA	TRBJ2-7	CASSYSEGWTGSSEQYF	TGTGCCAGCAGTTACTCCGAGGGTTGGACAGGTTCGTCCGAGCAGTACTTC
TRBV27	NA	many	TRBJ2-2	CASSLLGRLIANTGELFF	TGTGCCAGCAGTTTGTTAGGCCGCCTGATAGCGAACACCGGGGAGCTGTTTTTT
TRBV12-5	NA	many	TRBJ2-7	CASGATARGDYEQYF	TGTGCTAGTGGTGCTACAGCTAGGGGTGACTACGAGCAGTACTTC
TRBV11-2	TRBD2	few	TRBJ2-7	CASSLPGGGRGADEQYF	TGTGCCAGCAGCTTGCCTGGCGGCGGGAGGGGCGCTGACGAGCAGTACTTC
TRBV7-2	NA	few	TRBJ2-2	CASSPPGRNTGELFF	TGTGCCAGCAGCCCTCCGGGACGAAACACCGGGGAGCTGTTTTTT
TRBV11-2	NA	few	TRBJ2-5	CASSLESSRRTQYF	TGTGCCAGCAGCTTAGAATCTAGCCGACGGACCCAGTACTTC
TRBV7-9	NA	few	TRBJ2-7	CASSLASQDYEQYF	TGTGCCAGCAGCTTAGCGTCCCAGGACTACGAGCAGTACTTC
TRBV6-5	NA	many	TRBJ2-2	CASRGGYGTKNTGELFF	TGTGCCAGCAGAGGAGGATATGGGACAAAAAACACCGGGGAGCTGTTTTTT
TRBV28	NA	few	TRBJ2-7	CASSSATGFRYEQYF	TGTGCCAGCAGTTCGGCTACAGGGTTTCGCTACGAGCAGTACTTC
TRBV7-3	TRBD2	NA	TRBJ2-2	CASSYGGGAGELFF	TGTGCCAGCAGCTATGGGGGAGGGGCCGGGGAGCTGTTTTTT
TRBV10-3	NA	many	TRBJ2-7	CAISEPIQGGTAYEQYF	TGTGCCATCAGTGAGCCAATACAGGGAGGGACGGCCTACGAGCAGTACTTC
TRBV12-3/TRBV12-4	TRBD1	NA	TRBJ1-6	CASSPDRGENSPLHF	TGTGCCAGCAGTCCGGACAGGGGCGAAAATTCACCCCTCCACTTT
TRBV18	TRBD1	few	TRBJ1-1	CASSPPDRGLTEAFF	TGTGCCAGCTCACCACCAGATAGGGGGCTTACTGAAGCTTTCTTT
TRBV12-3/TRBV12-4	NA	many	TRBJ1-1	CASTPGIMNTEAFF	TGTGCCAGCACCCCAGGGATTATGAACACTGAAGCTTTCTTT
TRBV5-1	NA	NA	TRBJ2-7	CASSLGWDTSTEQYF	TGCGCCAGCAGCCTGGGGTGGGACACGTCAACCGAGCAGTACTTC
TRBV28	NA	NA	TRBJ2-7	CASSSAGESSYEQYF	TGTGCCAGCAGTTCCGCAGGTGAAAGCTCCTACGAGCAGTACTTC
TRBV7-9	TRBD1	many	TRBJ1-2	CASSPRTGANYGYTF	TGTGCCAGCAGCCCGAGGACAGGGGCGAACTATGGCTACACCTTC
TRBV28	TRBD2	NA	TRBJ2-5	CASSSTTSGGETQYF	TGTGCCAGCAGTTCTACGACTAGCGGGGGGGAGACCCAGTACTTC
TRBV30	TRBD1	many	TRBJ2-7	CAWSVGRGLGEQYF	TGTGCCTGGAGTGTCGGCAGGGGGCTGGGGGAGCAGTACTTC
TRBV30	TRBD1	many	TRBJ1-2	CAWSADRGRHDGYTF	TGTGCCTGGAGTGCAGACAGGGGGCGCCATGATGGCTACACCTTC
TRBV11-2	TRBD2	many	TRBJ2-7	CASSRRLAGDVGEQYF	TGTGCCAGCAGCCGCCGACTAGCGGGAGATGTGGGCGAGCAGTACTTC
TRBV6-5	NA	many	TRBJ1-1	CASSYSITSGGTEAFF	TGTGCCAGCAGTTACTCGATCACCAGCGGGGGCACTGAAGCTTTCTTT
TRBV20-1	NA	many	TRBJ2-7	CSARPSAYEQYF	TGCAGTGCTAGGCCCAGTGCCTACGAGCAGTACTTC
TRBV12-3/TRBV12-4	NA	NA	TRBJ1-5	CASSGTTAGPQHF	TGTGCCAGCAGTGGGACTACGGCAGGGCCCCAGCATTTT
TRBV19	TRBD2	many	TRBJ2-5	CATKASGKRETQYF	TGTGCCACCAAGGCTAGCGGGAAAAGAGAGACCCAGTACTTC
TRBV20-1	NA	few	TRBJ1-2	CSARAQGRSGAYGYTF	TGCAGTGCTAGAGCACAGGGCCGCTCGGGGGCCTATGGCTACACCTTC
TRBV7-8	NA	few	TRBJ1-2	CASSLAGGTNYGYTF	TGTGCCAGCAGCTTAGCGGGGGGGACTAACTATGGCTACACCTTC
TRBV7-2	NA	NA	TRBJ2-7	CAWSSTSFSDEQYF	TGTGCCTGGAGTTCGACCTCCTTTAGCGACGAGCAGTACTTC
TRBV29-1	NA	many	TRBJ2-7	CSAKTETTYEQYF	TGCAGCGCGAAGACAGAGACTACCTACGAGCAGTACTTC
TRBV6-1	TRBD1	many	TRBJ1-5	CASSPAQGDNQPQHF	TGTGCCAGCAGTCCCGCTCAGGGGGACAATCAGCCCCAGCATTTT